The present T cell receptor beta chain was sequenced within a study of T-cell memory formation after mild COVID-19. Study-wide background: Largely, TCR clusters stayed within a single donor. Study results and caveats: Memory cells collected pre-infection included some clones that later responded, suggesting cross-reactive memory joined.

In regard to this clonotype: What it binds is not known.

V was pared by 6 bases and J by 3 bases, with 8 bases between. The length of the CDR3 is 13 residues. TCR alpha and TCR beta cDNA libraries carrying sample barcodes and UMIs were produced by 5'RACE using constant-segment primers. TCRdb recomputed calls from the 5' RACE reads with MiXCR, one row per CDR3 protein. The sample carries 120,000 to 150,000 distinct CDR3 sequences, about 19% recorded once. V and J are TRBV12-3 or TRBV12-4 and TRBJ2-2; no definite D call. This clonotype was obtained from an adult woman who had mild COVID-19 (a few samples of this study predate the infection). Cell type and time point are not known. Sequenced: PBMCs or a T cell subset sorted from them (not recorded which). The CDR3 sequence is CASRGPYTGELFF. The CDR3 DNA reads as TGTGCCAGCAGGGGTCCCTACACCGGGGAGCTGTTTTTT.